This TCR beta chain was sequenced for a study of identical twins. Study findings and constraints: For out-of-frame beta sequences, excess twin sharing was weaker.

V was pared by 5 bases and J by 5 bases, with 10 bases between. The CDR3 contains 13 residues. In germline, CDR1 is MDHEN, CDR2 SYDVKM. About this clonotype: As yet, its antigen is unknown.

MiXCR, run by TCRdb on the 5' RACE reads, gives a single entry per CDR3 protein. Of roughly 230,000 distinct CDR3 sequences in the sample, approximately 8.3% were seen once. These sequences were also reported in another study, on yellow fever vaccine responses in identical twins.

The receptor was isolated from a woman aged 18-29 years in good health. Material: CD8+ T cells sorted from blood. This chain links TRBV28 with TRBJ2-1; D remains unclear. CDR3 in amino acids: CASSPQLHNEQFF. Written as DNA, the CDR3 is TGTGCCAGCAGTCCTCAACTTCACAATGAGCAGTTCTTC. Based on the CDR3 plus reference TRBV28 and TRBJ2-1, the full variable domain is DVKVTQSSRYLVKRTGEKVFLECVQDMDHENMFWYRQDPGLGLRLIYFSYDVKMKEKGDIPEGYSVSREKKERFSLILESASTNQTSMYLCASSPQLHNEQFFGPGTRLTVL.